This TCR beta chain came from a study of cytomegalovirus exposure and HLA in healthy donors. Study-wide results and limits: In vitro work confirmed that a few CMV-associated chains recognize CMV antigens. Reportedly, a later analysis found an Asian-associated ancestry cluster had fewer N-insertions than the approximately 600-donor mean.

Primers: 60 Vbeta forward and 13 Jbeta reverse. Sequencing used immunoSEQ multiplex PCR; TCRdb keeps in-frame clones, though not all of them. The data show some 150,000 clones, with roughly 80% seen just once and under 15% held by the top ten. This CDR3 is 11 amino acids long. CDR1 is SQVTM and CDR2 is ANQGSEA in the germline V gene. V was pared by 0 bases and J by 8 bases, with 7 bases between. A remark on this clone: Its target is not known.

What was sequenced was PBMCs. The receptor's source is a woman in her forties or fifties in good health and CMV-seronegative. This chain uses TRBV29-1 with TRBJ1-1; D is unresolved. CDR3 nucleotide sequence: TGCAGCGTTGAAGATCGCCAGGAAGCTTTCTTT. Its protein product is CSVEDRQEAFF.